This T cell receptor (beta chain) was sequenced in a study of Ad26.COV2.S vaccination and SARS-CoV-2 variants. Treatment of the sample: about 20 received Ad26.COV2.S at low or high dose, single or two shots; 5 received placebo; per-sample allocation not given. Samples were taken on day 63 after the first vaccine or placebo injection. Profiling relied on immunoSEQ multiplex PCR, and the TCRdb table lists in-frame clones only, not all of them. The sample comprises around 300,000 clones, 75% to 90% of which are singletons, and about 10% rests with the top ten. The CDR3 consists of 15 residues. Germline V gives CDR1 DFQATT, CDR2 SNEGSKA (reference sequence). Trimming removed 3 bases from V and 3 bases from J, with 15 bases in between.

This receptor was obtained from a person between 18 and 59 years old who received the Ad26.COV2.S COVID-19 vaccine or a placebo. Sample: peripheral blood, taken in a trial of Ad26.COV2.S vaccine versus placebo. The V and J genes are TRBV20-1 and TRBJ2-1, with TRBD2 as a possible D gene (7 bases). CDR3 residues: CSASAAGAYYNEQFF. CDR3 sequence (DNA): TGCAGTGCTAGTGCTGCGGGGGCGTACTACAATGAGCAGTTCTTC.